The T cell receptor beta chain under discussion was sequenced for a study of T cell responses to AZD1222 COVID-19 vaccine. The CDR3 runs 18 residues. Germline-derived CDR1 and CDR2 are SQVTM and ANQGSEA. V was shortened by 1 base and J by 0 bases, with 19 bases between the two germline ends. Clones were sequenced by immunoSEQ multiplex PCR, and TCRdb holds only the in-frame ones, with some missing. The data hold some 120,000 clones, with less than 95% observed a single time. The receptor's source is an adult in good health. The rearrangement joins TRBV29-1 to TRBJ2-4; D could derive from TRBD1 or TRBD2 (5 bases each). Sequencing used peripheral blood, obtained on day 0 of MenACWY control vaccination. The CDR3 DNA sequence: TGCAGCGTTGAAGTTTCGAGAGGTGGGACCTTAGCCAAAAACATTCAGTACTTC. As protein: CSVEVSRGGTLAKNIQYF.